The rows below give T cell receptor beta chains drawn from one sample of a study of blood T cells in healthy people across ages. TCRdb re-derived calls from the 5' RACE reads in MiXCR, one entry per CDR3 protein. The sample has approximately 810,000 distinct CDR3 sequences, 30% to 45% seen once. The sample consisted of blood. The receptors were gathered from a man aged 18-30 years in good health. Both conserved end residues are part of each CDR3. A D gene is named only where the DNA matches it firmly. Size is omitted from some rows. Given values are once, few, many or a class for expanded clones.

abundance: .; j_gene: TRBJ1-2; d_gene: .; v_gene: TRBV10-3; len: 13; CDR3nt: TGTGCCATCAGCGAAGTTCGCAACTATGGCCACACCTTC; CDR3aa: CAISEVRNYGHTF
abundance: .; j_gene: TRBJ2-3; d_gene: .; v_gene: TRBV12-3/TRBV12-4; len: 16; CDR3nt: TGTGCCAGCAGTTTAGTGGGCGGTTCTAGCACAGATGCACAGTATTTT; CDR3aa: CASSLVGGSSTDAQYF
abundance: few; j_gene: TRBJ1-2; d_gene: .; v_gene: TRBV4-1; len: 16; CDR3nt: TGCGCCAGCAGCCCCCAATCCGCCACACTTCCCTATGGCTACACCTTC; CDR3aa: CASSPQSATLPYGYTF
abundance: many; j_gene: TRBJ2-4; d_gene: .; v_gene: TRBV24-1; len: 15; CDR3nt: TGTGCCACCAGTGATTCACAGGTAGCCAAAAACATTCAGTACTTC; CDR3aa: CATSDSQVAKNIQYF
abundance: .; j_gene: TRBJ1-1; d_gene: .; v_gene: TRBV11-2; len: 13; CDR3nt: TGTGCCAGCAGCTCCAGGGGTTACACTGAAGCTTTCTTT; CDR3aa: CASSSRGYTEAFF
abundance: .; j_gene: TRBJ2-2; d_gene: .; v_gene: TRBV2; len: 15; CDR3nt: TGTGCCAGCAGTGAAGGACCCCTAAACACCGGGGAGCTGTTTTTT; CDR3aa: CASSEGPLNTGELFF
abundance: .; j_gene: TRBJ1-4; d_gene: TRBD1; v_gene: TRBV12-3/TRBV12-4; len: 14; CDR3nt: TGTGCCAGCACCTTCAGGGACAGCTTTGAAAAACTGTTTTTT; CDR3aa: CASTFRDSFEKLFF
abundance: .; j_gene: TRBJ1-2; d_gene: TRBD1; v_gene: TRBV7-8; len: 17; CDR3nt: TGTGCCAGCAGCTTAGATTTTGGGACAGGGTCTAACTATGGCTACACCTTC; CDR3aa: CASSLDFGTGSNYGYTF
abundance: few; j_gene: TRBJ2-1; d_gene: TRBD2; v_gene: TRBV6-5; len: 16; CDR3nt: TGTGCCAGCAGTTCCTCAAGCGGGGGCCCTACCAATGAGCAGTTCTTC; CDR3aa: CASSSSSGGPTNEQFF
abundance: .; j_gene: TRBJ1-1; d_gene: .; v_gene: TRBV29-1; len: 13; CDR3nt: TGCAGCGGCAGACCACATGGGAACACTGAAGCTTTCTTT; CDR3aa: CSGRPHGNTEAFF
abundance: many; j_gene: TRBJ2-3; d_gene: .; v_gene: TRBV12-3/TRBV12-4; len: 15; CDR3nt: TGTGCCAGCAGTTTAGACGCGGTTCCGACAGATACGCAGTATTTT; CDR3aa: CASSLDAVPTDTQYF
abundance: many; j_gene: TRBJ2-1; d_gene: .; v_gene: TRBV4-3; len: 16; CDR3nt: TGCGCCAGCAGCCAAGATGAAAGTCGGACCTACAATGAGCAGTTCTTC; CDR3aa: CASSQDESRTYNEQFF
abundance: .; j_gene: TRBJ2-7; d_gene: .; v_gene: TRBV7-2; len: 15; CDR3nt: TGTGCCAGCAGCTTAGTGACCCAGACCTCCTACGAGCAGTACTTC; CDR3aa: CASSLVTQTSYEQYF
abundance: .; j_gene: TRBJ2-3; d_gene: .; v_gene: TRBV20-1; len: 11; CDR3nt: TGCAAGGTTGCTAGCACAGATACGCAGTATTTT; CDR3aa: CKVASTDTQYF
abundance: few; j_gene: TRBJ2-5; d_gene: .; v_gene: TRBV20-1; len: 15; CDR3nt: TGCAGTGCTAGAGATCGGGTTGGGGCCTACAATGAGCAGTACTTC; CDR3aa: CSARDRVGAYNEQYF
abundance: few; j_gene: TRBJ2-7; d_gene: TRBD2; v_gene: TRBV6-2/TRBV6-3; len: 15; CDR3nt: TGTGCCAGCAGTTACCGGACTAGCGATTCCTACGAGCAGTACTTC; CDR3aa: CASSYRTSDSYEQYF
abundance: few; j_gene: TRBJ2-2; d_gene: TRBD2; v_gene: TRBV5-6; len: 16; CDR3nt: TGTGCCAGCAGCTTGGTTTCTAGCGGGGGCACCGGGGAGCTGTTTTTT; CDR3aa: CASSLVSSGGTGELFF
abundance: .; j_gene: TRBJ1-1; d_gene: .; v_gene: TRBV25-1; len: 14; CDR3nt: TGTGCCAGCAGTGGGAGGGCAGGCCTCACTGAAGCTTTCTTT; CDR3aa: CASSGRAGLTEAFF
abundance: .; j_gene: TRBJ1-2; d_gene: TRBD1; v_gene: TRBV2; len: 15; CDR3nt: TGTGCCAGCAGAGACTCGACAGGGTTGGGCTATGGCTACACCTTC; CDR3aa: CASRDSTGLGYGYTF
abundance: .; j_gene: TRBJ1-4; d_gene: .; v_gene: TRBV6-1; len: 13; CDR3nt: TGTGCCAGCAGTGACAGCCCTAATGAAAAACTGTTTTTT; CDR3aa: CASSDSPNEKLFF
abundance: few; j_gene: TRBJ2-3; d_gene: .; v_gene: TRBV20-1; len: 17; CDR3nt: TGCAGTGCTAGAGGATCGGGGGGCCCAGCTAGCACAGATACGCAGTATTTT; CDR3aa: CSARGSGGPASTDTQYF
abundance: many; j_gene: TRBJ2-1; d_gene: .; v_gene: TRBV6-5; len: 15; CDR3nt: TGTGCCAGCAGCCCCTTCCGAGGCTCCTACAATGAGCAGTTCTTC; CDR3aa: CASSPFRGSYNEQFF
abundance: .; j_gene: TRBJ1-5; d_gene: .; v_gene: TRBV20-1; len: 17; CDR3nt: TGCAGTGCTAGAGGATGGGATCTGGGGGGAAGCAATCAGCCCCAGCATTTT; CDR3aa: CSARGWDLGGSNQPQHF
abundance: .; j_gene: TRBJ2-3; d_gene: .; v_gene: TRBV12-3/TRBV12-4; len: 14; CDR3nt: TGTGCCAATTCAATGGCGGGGCTCACAGATACGCAGTATTTT; CDR3aa: CANSMAGLTDTQYF
abundance: .; j_gene: TRBJ1-1; d_gene: .; v_gene: TRBV2; len: 12; CDR3nt: TGTGCCAGCATTGGTCAGAACACTGAAGCTTTCTTT; CDR3aa: CASIGQNTEAFF
abundance: once; j_gene: TRBJ2-1; d_gene: .; v_gene: TRBV6-2/TRBV6-3; len: 11; CDR3nt: TGTGCCAGCAGCAACGGGGATAAGCAGTTCTTC; CDR3aa: CASSNGDKQFF
abundance: .; j_gene: TRBJ2-6; d_gene: .; v_gene: TRBV5-1; len: 17; CDR3nt: TGCGCCAGCCGGGCAACGTATTTCATCTCTGGGGCCAACGGCCTGACTTTC; CDR3aa: CASRATYFISGANGLTF
abundance: .; j_gene: TRBJ2-5; d_gene: .; v_gene: TRBV30; len: 16; CDR3nt: TGTGCCTGGAGTGTACGGGGCAGCCCCTACCAAGAGACCCAGTACTTC; CDR3aa: CAWSVRGSPYQETQYF
abundance: many; j_gene: TRBJ1-2; d_gene: TRBD1; v_gene: TRBV10-3; len: 13; CDR3nt: TGTGCCATCAGCGTAGACAGGGCCGATGGCTACACCTTC; CDR3aa: CAISVDRADGYTF
abundance: many; j_gene: TRBJ1-2; d_gene: .; v_gene: TRBV27; len: 15; CDR3nt: TGTGCCAGCCGTCAGAGTACAGGCCCCAACTATGGCTACACCTTC; CDR3aa: CASRQSTGPNYGYTF
abundance: .; j_gene: TRBJ1-5; d_gene: .; v_gene: TRBV28; len: 13; CDR3nt: TGTGCCAGCAGTTTCAGGTTAAATCAGCCCCAGCATTTT; CDR3aa: CASSFRLNQPQHF
abundance: few; j_gene: TRBJ1-4; d_gene: .; v_gene: TRBV12-3/TRBV12-4; len: 14; CDR3nt: TGTGCCAGCAGTTTAGGAGGGTTCCTGGAAAAACTGTTTTTT; CDR3aa: CASSLGGFLEKLFF
abundance: many; j_gene: TRBJ2-3; d_gene: .; v_gene: TRBV29-1; len: 15; CDR3nt: TGCAGCGGAGGCACTACTGGGACTGGCACAGATACGCAGTATTTT; CDR3aa: CSGGTTGTGTDTQYF
abundance: .; j_gene: TRBJ2-3; d_gene: TRBD1; v_gene: TRBV3-1; len: 16; CDR3nt: TGTGCCAGCAGCTACACGGGGACAGGGGGTGGAGATACGCAGTATTTT; CDR3aa: CASSYTGTGGGDTQYF
abundance: many; j_gene: TRBJ2-5; d_gene: TRBD2; v_gene: TRBV6-5; len: 13; CDR3nt: TGTGCCAGCAGTTGGACTAGCCAAGAGACCCAGTACTTC; CDR3aa: CASSWTSQETQYF
abundance: few; j_gene: TRBJ1-2; d_gene: TRBD1; v_gene: TRBV10-2; len: 12; CDR3nt: TGCGCCAGCAGTGAGACAGGGGTCGGCTACACCTTC; CDR3aa: CASSETGVGYTF
abundance: .; j_gene: TRBJ2-5; d_gene: .; v_gene: TRBV12-3/TRBV12-4; len: 15; CDR3nt: TGTGCCAGCAGTTTACGGGTCCCCGCCCTGGAGACCCAGTACTTC; CDR3aa: CASSLRVPALETQYF
abundance: .; j_gene: TRBJ1-1; d_gene: TRBD1; v_gene: TRBV5-1; len: 16; CDR3nt: TGCGCCAGCAGCTTGGGACCGACAGGGTGGAAAGCTGAAGCTTTCTTT; CDR3aa: CASSLGPTGWKAEAFF
abundance: many; j_gene: TRBJ2-5; d_gene: .; v_gene: TRBV29-1; len: 10; CDR3nt: TGCAGCGGTGGGGGAGAGACCCAGTACTTC; CDR3aa: CSGGGETQYF
abundance: .; j_gene: TRBJ1-1; d_gene: .; v_gene: TRBV7-3; len: 14; CDR3nt: TGTGCCAGCAACTTAACGGGGGGTGACACTGAAGCTTTCTTT; CDR3aa: CASNLTGGDTEAFF
abundance: .; j_gene: TRBJ2-3; d_gene: .; v_gene: TRBV4-3; len: 15; CDR3nt: TGCGCCAGCAGCCAAGCAGGGTCTAGCACAGATATGCAGTATTTT; CDR3aa: CASSQAGSSTDMQYF
abundance: .; j_gene: TRBJ1-2; d_gene: .; v_gene: TRBV21-1; len: 16; CDR3nt: TGTGCCAGCACCAAAAGGAACTTCCGGGCTAACTATGGCTACACCTTC; CDR3aa: CASTKRNFRANYGYTF
abundance: few; j_gene: TRBJ1-2; d_gene: .; v_gene: TRBV20-1; len: 13; CDR3nt: TGCAGTGCTAGAACCCACCCACGGGACTACTACACCTTC; CDR3aa: CSARTHPRDYYTF
abundance: .; j_gene: TRBJ2-3; d_gene: .; v_gene: TRBV29-1; len: 13; CDR3nt: TGCAGCGGGGACATAGAGGGACCAGATACGCAGTATTTT; CDR3aa: CSGDIEGPDTQYF
abundance: few; j_gene: TRBJ2-1; d_gene: .; v_gene: TRBV6-2/TRBV6-3; len: 17; CDR3nt: TGTGCCAGCAGCCCAATGCCCGGGGCGGTTGGAGAAAATGAGCAGTTCTTC; CDR3aa: CASSPMPGAVGENEQFF
abundance: many; j_gene: TRBJ2-5; d_gene: TRBD2; v_gene: TRBV9; len: 17; CDR3nt: TGTGCCAGCAGCGTAGGGTCTAGCGGGGTGTTAGGAGAGACCCAGTACTTC; CDR3aa: CASSVGSSGVLGETQYF
abundance: many; j_gene: TRBJ2-1; d_gene: .; v_gene: TRBV7-2; len: 17; CDR3nt: TGTGCCAGCAGGCCTAGCGCCTCGGGGCTTATCTACAATGAGCAGTTCTTC; CDR3aa: CASRPSASGLIYNEQFF
abundance: .; j_gene: TRBJ2-1; d_gene: TRBD1; v_gene: TRBV5-5; len: 15; CDR3nt: TGTGCCAGCAGCGCCGGGACAGGACCCTACAATGAGCAGTTCTTC; CDR3aa: CASSAGTGPYNEQFF
abundance: few; j_gene: TRBJ1-1; d_gene: .; v_gene: TRBV6-5; len: 14; CDR3nt: TGTGCCAGCAGCCCCATGGGAGTCTACACTGAAGCTTTCTTT; CDR3aa: CASSPMGVYTEAFF
abundance: .; j_gene: TRBJ2-3; d_gene: .; v_gene: TRBV2; len: 13; CDR3nt: TGTGCCAGCAGACAGGACCCCACAGATACGCAGTATTTT; CDR3aa: CASRQDPTDTQYF
abundance: .; j_gene: TRBJ2-5; d_gene: .; v_gene: TRBV12-3/TRBV12-4; len: 15; CDR3nt: TGTGCCAGCAGTTTATACCTCCTCAAAGGGGAGACCCAGTACTTC; CDR3aa: CASSLYLLKGETQYF
abundance: .; j_gene: TRBJ1-1; d_gene: .; v_gene: TRBV5-1; len: 20; CDR3nt: TGCGCCAGCAGCTTGTGGGGTTCAGGGGCCACATTTTCCATGAACACTGAAGCTTTCTTT; CDR3aa: CASSLWGSGATFSMNTEAFF
abundance: .; j_gene: TRBJ2-1; d_gene: .; v_gene: TRBV2; len: 11; CDR3nt: TGTGCCAGTACAGAAATGAGTGAGCAGTTCTTC; CDR3aa: CASTEMSEQFF
abundance: many; j_gene: TRBJ1-6; d_gene: .; v_gene: TRBV10-3; len: 14; CDR3nt: TGTGCCATCAGTGAGTCGCAGGAGGGGTCACCCCTCCACTTT; CDR3aa: CAISESQEGSPLHF
abundance: many; j_gene: TRBJ2-1; d_gene: .; v_gene: TRBV2; len: 11; CDR3nt: TGTGCCAGCAGTGTCTACAATGAGCAGTTCTTC; CDR3aa: CASSVYNEQFF